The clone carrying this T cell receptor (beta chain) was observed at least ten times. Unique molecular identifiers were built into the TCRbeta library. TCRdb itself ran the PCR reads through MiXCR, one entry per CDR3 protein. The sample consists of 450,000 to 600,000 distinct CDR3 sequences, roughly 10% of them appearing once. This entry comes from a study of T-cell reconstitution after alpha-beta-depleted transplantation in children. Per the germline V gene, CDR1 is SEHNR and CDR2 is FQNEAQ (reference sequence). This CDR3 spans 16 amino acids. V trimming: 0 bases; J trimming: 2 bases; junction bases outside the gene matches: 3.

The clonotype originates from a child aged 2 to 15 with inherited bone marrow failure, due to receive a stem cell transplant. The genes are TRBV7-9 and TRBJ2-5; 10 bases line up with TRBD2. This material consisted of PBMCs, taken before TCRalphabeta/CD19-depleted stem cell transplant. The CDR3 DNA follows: TGTGCCAGCAGCTTAGCACATAGCGGGAGGCAAGAGACCCAGTACTTC. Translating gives CASSLAHSGRQETQYF.